The next 8 T cell receptor beta chains were all read from a single sample in a study of PD-1 blockade in classical Hodgkin lymphoma (dated by TCRdb to the early 2020s). Library generation was performed with the immunoSEQ multiplex PCR assay. TCRdb obtained this table from immuneACCESS and retained in-frame rearrangements with V and J assigned. These tables miss some clones; where compared with another copy, unresolved V genes account for less than half of the shortfall, and the remainder is unexplained. This sample holds 30,000 to 45,000 clones; around 90% were observed only once. The ten biggest clones cover 7% to 8% of the sample. Explained via the paper, the time point label denotes: cycle 2 day 1 (C2D1) of nivolumab. Relapse after autologous stem cell transplantation had occurred in all trial patients, and cohorts A, B and C were distinguished by prior brentuximab vedotin exposure. Material: peripheral blood mononuclear cells (PBMCs), obtained before the second cycle of nivolumab. Receptors originate from a human donor with classical Hodgkin lymphoma.

The V and J genes are TRBV27 and TRBJ2-2, with TRBD2 matching over 7 bases. The CDR3 contains 12 residues. Unmatched junction bases numbered 4, after V lost 8 bases and J lost 7 bases. Germline loops: CDR1 MNHEY, CDR2 SMNVEV (reference sequence). This chain's CDR3 is CASGPGGGELFF. In DNA, the CDR3 is TGTGCCAGCGGCCCGGGGGGCGGGGAGCTGTTTTTT.

This clone was seen more than once but under ten times. The V call is TRBV10-1, the J call TRBJ1-2, with a possible D match to TRBD1 (5 bases). This CDR3 is built from 13 residues. Germline lookup yields CDR1 WNHNN and CDR2 SYGVQD (reference sequence). Trimming took 3 bases from V and 5 from J, leaving 10 bases between them. The CDR3 nucleotides read TGCGCCAGCAGTGAATCGGGGCGATATGGCTACACCTTC. It is translated as CASSESGRYGYTF.

This clone was detected only once. This chain connects TRBV7-3 to TRBJ2-5; maybe TRBD2 (5 bases). The J call is in doubt because the DNA end fits TRBJ2-7 better. Per germline, CDR1 SGHTA and CDR2 FQGTGA. There are 13 residues in the CDR3. CDR3 amino acids: CASSLAGTYEQYF. The CDR3, as DNA: TGTGCCAGCAGCTTAGCCGGGACCTACGAGCAGTACTTC.

This rearrangement joins TRBV30 to TRBJ1-2; 7 bases fit TRBD1. CDR1 and CDR2 (germline): GTSNPN, SVGIG (reference sequence). V was pared by 4 bases and J by 7 bases, with 15 bases of the junction left unmatched. The CDR3 covers 15 residues. The CDR3, as DNA: TGTGCCTGGACTTCGGTAGGGGGCGCCCCGCGTGGCTACACCTTC. This translates into CAWTSVGGAPRGYTF.

The chain couples TRBV19 to TRBJ2-2, with 7 bases matching TRBD1. This CDR3 contains 14 residues. With 3 bases clipped from V and 5 bases from J, the junction kept 3 bases outside the gene matches. CDR1 is LNHDA and CDR2 is SQIVND in the germline V gene (reference sequence). The CDR3 DNA reads TGTGCCAGTAGTATCTCCAGGGGGACCGGGGAGCTGTTTTTT. It translates to CASSISRGTGELFF.

The gene calls are TRBV28 and TRBJ1-2, with 9 bases lining up with TRBD1. Germline CDR1 and CDR2: MDHEN and SYDVKM. The CDR3 has 16 amino acids. With V trimmed by 4 bases and J by 6 bases, 12 bases remained unmatched. The CDR3 protein is CASSYLRGQGLHGYTF. Written as DNA, the CDR3 is TGTGCCAGCAGTTATTTACGCGGACAGGGGCTTCATGGCTACACCTTC.

The chain uses TRBV7-3 and TRBJ2-7; 7 bases align to TRBD2. The CDR3 is 15 amino acids. Germline V gene sequence: CDR1 SGHTA, CDR2 FQGTGA. Unmatched junction bases numbered 9, after V lost 1 base and J lost 6 bases. CDR3 DNA sequence: TGTGCCAGCAGCTTAATGGCAAGCGGGATCGGCGAGCAGTACTTC. This gives the protein CASSLMASGIGEQYF.

This chain links TRBV4-1 with TRBJ2-7; D ambiguous. The germline V gene has CDR1 MGHRA and CDR2 YSYEKL. This CDR3 is built from 15 residues. Trimming shortened V by 0 bases and J by 2 bases, and 11 bases separated the two germline ends. CDR3 DNA sequence: TGCGCCAGCAGCCAAGAGTTACCTGTGCCCTACGAGCAGTACTTC. Encoded protein: CASSQELPVPYEQYF.